This TCR beta chain was captured by sequencing in a study of identical twins. This clonotype has just a few counts. The target antigen is unknown. Germline trimming cut 1 base from V and 9 bases from J; bases unmatched to any gene: 6. CDR3 size: 15 residues. Looked up from germline, CDR1 is SNHLY and CDR2 is FYNNEI. Regarding the study as a whole: It was possible that invariant MAIT and iNKT cells partly confounded the zero-insertion analyses. In drawing conclusions, the study used cross-sectional statistical analysis and did not follow the same donors. Twin pairs had excess sharing that was weaker in beta out-of-frame sequences.

Using its own MiXCR run on the 5' RACE reads, TCRdb lists one record per CDR3 protein. The table shows 550,000 to 800,000 distinct CDR3 sequences, with under 8.5% occurring only once. This sample also belongs to another study, concerning yellow fever vaccine responses in identical twins.

The TCR was taken from a woman under 30 in good health. The V call is TRBV2, the J call TRBJ1-6; 7 nucleotides agree with TRBD1. Material for sequencing was PBMCs. DNA of the CDR3: TGTGCCAGCAGTGAAGGGGGCAGGGACAGTTCACCCCTCCACTTT. It is translated as CASSEGGRDSSPLHF. Together with reference TRBV2 and TRBJ1-6, the CDR3 gives the full variable domain: EPEVTQTPSHQVTQMGQEVILRCVPISNHLYFYWYRQILGQKVEFLVSFYNNEISEKSEIFDDQFSVERPDGSNFTLKIRSTKLEDSAMYFCASSEGGRDSSPLHFGNGTRLTVT.